The 9 T cell receptor beta chains given below trace back to one sample, sequenced in a study of blood T cell repertoires in COVID-19. Some clones are missing from TCRdb's copy, which holds only in-frame ones; the method was immunoSEQ multiplex PCR. The sample lists approximately 180,000 clones; approximately 90% were seen once. The sample comprised peripheral blood. The origin of the receptors is a man between 40 and 49 years old with active or convalescent COVID-19.

This clone was observed once. This chain connects TRBV29-1 to TRBJ2-6; TRBD2 aligns across 7 bases. V dropped 4 bases and J dropped 3; count of bases not matched to a gene: 12. The CDR3 runs to 17 residues. Germline V CDR1 and CDR2: SQVTM, ANQGSEA. The CDR3 spells CSVGPRGFNIGANVLTF. The CDR3 DNA reads TGCAGCGTTGGCCCGCGGGGGTTTAATATTGGGGCCAACGTCCTGACTTTC. The full variable domain, its missing parts supplied by reference TRBV29-1 and TRBJ2-6, is SAVISQKPSRDICQRGTSLTIQCQVDSQVTMMFWYRQQPGQSLTLIATANQGSEATYESGFVIDKFPISRPNLTFSTLTVSNMSPEDSSIYLCSVGPRGFNIGANVLTFGAGSRLTVL.

The rearrangement uses TRBV28 and TRBJ2-2, with D hard to call. CDR1 MDHEN and CDR2 SYDVKM come from the germline V gene. The CDR3 is 12 residues long. The V end was cut by 3 bases, the J end by 8 bases, with 7 bases between. The DNA of the CDR3 is TGTGCCAGCAGTTTTCTCAGGGGGGAGCTGTTTTTT. This translates into CASSFLRGELFF.

V gene TRBV6-5 combines with J gene TRBJ1-4, with TRBD1 as a possible D gene (5 bases). CDR1 MNHEY and CDR2 SVGAGI come from the germline V gene. The CDR3 is 14 residues long. Between the trimmed V and J ends, which lost 6 bases and 7 bases, there was a span of 15 bases. The CDR3 nucleotides are TGTGCCAGCAGAAACGGGGGAGAGGGTGAAAAACTGTTTTTT. As protein: CASRNGGEGEKLFF.

V gene TRBV28 combines with J gene TRBJ1-1, with 9 nucleotides matching TRBD1. Per germline, CDR1 MDHEN and CDR2 SYDVKM. J gave up 0 bases and V 8 bases, and 22 bases lay outside the gene matches. The CDR3 is made up of 20 amino acids. The CDR3 DNA sequence: TGTGCCAGCGGCCCCCGTTTCGACAGGGGGTACTTTAGCATGAACACTGAAGCTTTCTTT. It encodes CASGPRFDRGYFSMNTEAFF. Looking up the rest from reference TRBV28 and TRBJ1-1 gives the full variable domain: DVKVTQSSRYLVKRTGEKVFLECVQDMDHENMFWYRQDPGLGLRLIYFSYDVKMKEKGDIPEGYSVSREKKERFSLILESASTNQTSMYLCASGPRFDRGYFSMNTEAFFGQGTRLTVV.

The chain recombines TRBV5-4 with TRBJ1-1, with 8 bases that match TRBD1. After removal of 4 bases from V and 0 bases from J, the junction contained 8 bases not matched to a gene. The CDR3 extends over 16 amino acids. The germline V gene has CDR1 SGHNT and CDR2 YYREEE (reference sequence). The CDR3 sequence is CASSAPGQVMNTEAFF. CDR3 DNA: TGTGCCAGCAGCGCCCCGGGACAGGTTATGAACACTGAAGCTTTCTTT.

The table lists this clone with a few counts. V is TRBV3-1 (or the pseudogene TRBV3-2) and J is TRBJ2-2, with 9 bases identical to TRBD2. V gave up 8 bases and J gave up 7 bases; unmatched junction bases: 8. The CDR3 has 14 residues. Germline V lookup: CDR1 LGHDT, CDR2 YNNKEL (reference sequence). The DNA for the CDR3 is TGTGCCAGCCGTAATAGCGGGAGCAGCGGGGAGCTGTTTTTT. Translated, it gives CASRNSGSSGELFF.

In its sample, this clone was seen once. J is TRBJ1-5 and V is TRBV19; D is ambiguous. V shed 5 bases and J shed 1 base, with 3 bases lying between them. The CDR3 sequence is 12 residues long. From germline, CDR1 is LNHDA and CDR2 SQIVND (reference sequence). The CDR3 region is CASSVSNQPQHF. Written as DNA, the CDR3 is TGTGCCAGTAGTGTAAGCAATCAGCCCCAGCATTTT.

The rearrangement links TRBV19 to TRBJ2-2; TRBD2 agrees at 9 bases. With 5 bases clipped from V and 7 bases from J, the junction kept 11 bases outside the gene matches. From germline, CDR1 is LNHDA and CDR2 SQIVND (reference sequence). There are 16 residues in the CDR3. The CDR3 is CASSSHVAGADGELFF. The CDR3 bases are TGTGCCAGTAGTTCCCACGTAGCGGGAGCGGACGGGGAGCTGTTTTTT.

This clone came up once. V usage is TRBV3-1 (or the pseudogene TRBV3-2) and J usage is TRBJ2-7, with D tentatively TRBD1 (6 bases). V was pared by 4 bases and J by 3 bases, with 13 bases between. The CDR3 loop spans 14 amino acids. CDR1 is LGHDT, CDR2 YNNKEL, per germline (reference sequence). CDR3 sequence: CASSRSGHFYEQYF. The CDR3 region has the DNA TGTGCCAGCAGCCGCTCGGGACACTTCTACGAGCAGTACTTC.